The 13 T cell receptor beta chains below all came from one sample that was sequenced in a study of T cell changes during pregnancy in multiple sclerosis. The repertoire was sequenced with immunoSEQ multiplex PCR; TCRdb's copy has only in-frame clones and lacks some. The sample lists roughly 100,000 clones; 91% were seen once. Material: peripheral blood, obtained before pregnancy. The receptors here all came from a female donor with multiple sclerosis, enrolled in a pregnancy study.

This rearrangement joins TRBV11-3 to TRBJ1-1; possibly TRBD1 for D (5 bases). The V end was cut by 1 base, the J end by 2 bases, with 8 bases between. The germline V gene encodes CDR1 SGHNT and CDR2 YENEEA. This CDR3 comprises 14 residues. As DNA, the CDR3 is TGTGCCAGCAGCTTAGGGAGGGGTAACACTGAAGCTTTCTTT. It yields the protein CASSLGRGNTEAFF.

The chain joins TRBV5-4 to TRBJ2-1, with 11 bases that match TRBD1. Per the germline V gene, CDR1 is SGHNT and CDR2 is YYREEE (reference sequence). The CDR3 consists of 16 residues. V gave up 2 bases and J gave up 8 bases; unmatched junction bases: 9. The CDR3 loop is CASSLGQGARGDEQFF. Here the CDR3 DNA reads TGTGCCAGCAGCTTAGGACAGGGGGCGCGGGGGGATGAGCAGTTCTTC.

The genes are TRBV2 and TRBJ1-1, with D possibly matching TRBD1 (6 bases). Per germline, CDR1 SNHLY and CDR2 FYNNEI. The V end was cut by 1 base, the J end by 3 bases, with 6 bases between. This CDR3 spans 13 amino acids. The CDR3 nucleotides read TGTGCCAGCAGTGAAGAGGGGGACACTGAAGCTTTCTTT. It translates to CASSEEGDTEAFF.

V usage is TRBV5-6 and J usage is TRBJ2-7; weak D call: TRBD1 (5 bases). V dropped 1 base and J dropped 2 bases, with 13 bases sitting between them. Germline CDR1 and CDR2: SGHDT and YYEEEE. This CDR3 has 15 residues. The CDR3 nucleotides read TGTGCCAGCAGCTTGTTCGTAGACAGAGCCTACGAGCAGTACTTC. This sequence encodes CASSLFVDRAYEQYF.

The chain is built from TRBV18 and TRBJ2-1, with 11 bases fitting TRBD2. Germline values: CDR1 KGHSH, CDR2 LQKENI. Trimming at V came to 3 bases and at J to 3 bases, leaving 7 bases not matched to a gene. The CDR3 totals 17 residues. CDR3 sequence reads: CASSPKTSGIFYNEQFF. CDR3 bases: TGTGCCAGCTCACCTAAGACTAGCGGGATCTTCTACAATGAGCAGTTCTTC.

The rearrangement links TRBV28 to TRBJ1-5; D is perhaps TRBD1 (6 bases). The CDR3 contains 15 residues. Trimming took 6 bases from V and 3 from J, leaving 15 bases between them. Germline CDR1 MDHEN, CDR2 SYDVKM. This CDR3 reads CASRKRQGSNQPQHF. The CDR3 bases are TGTGCCAGCAGAAAACGCCAGGGGTCCAATCAGCCCCAGCATTTT. The whole variable domain, filled in from reference TRBV28 and TRBJ1-5, reads DVKVTQSSRYLVKRTGEKVFLECVQDMDHENMFWYRQDPGLGLRLIYFSYDVKMKEKGDIPEGYSVSREKKERFSLILESASTNQTSMYLCASRKRQGSNQPQHFGDGTRLSIL.

This chain links TRBV6-1 with TRBJ2-7, with TRBD2 matching over 12 bases. This CDR3 comprises 13 residues. Trimming took 8 bases from V and 4 from J; bases not matched to a gene: 3. Germline lookup yields CDR1 MNHNS and CDR2 SASEGT. The CDR3 sequence is CASLAGGRYEQYF. The CDR3 DNA is TGTGCCAGCCTAGCGGGAGGGCGATACGAGCAGTACTTC.

The chain links TRBV27 to TRBJ1-1; 7 bases are shared with TRBD1. The CDR3 runs 14 residues. The ends lost 6 bases at V and 4 bases at J; junction bases unmatched: 8. The V gene's germline CDR1 is MNHEY and CDR2 SMNVEV (reference sequence). CDR3 sequence (DNA): TGTGCCAGCAGATACGACAGGGCAGCCACTGAAGCTTTCTTT. Amino acid sequence: CASRYDRAATEAFF.

This clone was seen just once. The V and J genes are TRBV27 and TRBJ2-1; 7 bases match TRBD1. CDR3 size: 12 residues. In germline, CDR1 is MNHEY, CDR2 SMNVEV (reference sequence). V was pared by 5 bases and J by 13 bases, with 8 bases of the junction left unmatched. The CDR3 spells CASSPYGTEQFF. The CDR3 bases are TGTGCCAGCAGTCCCTACGGGACAGAACAGTTCTTC.

The gene calls are TRBV30 and TRBJ2-2; D perhaps matches TRBD2 (5 bases). This CDR3 has 14 residues. Germline CDR1 is GTSNPN and CDR2 is SVGIG (reference sequence). V lost 0 bases and J lost 1, with 6 bases in between. The CDR3 coding sequence is TGTGCCTGGAGTGTAGGACTGAACACCGGGGAGCTGTTTTTT. It codes for CAWSVGLNTGELFF. The variable domain in full, completed from reference TRBV30 and TRBJ2-2, reads SQTIHQWPATLVQPVGSPLSLECTVEGTSNPNLYWYRQAAGRGLQLLFYSVGIGQISSEVPQNLSASRPQDRQFILSSKKLLLSDSGFYLCAWSVGLNTGELFFGEGSRLTVL.

This chain connects TRBV30 to TRBJ2-1; 9 bases line up with TRBD2. The germline gives CDR1 GTSNPN, CDR2 SVGIG (reference sequence). This CDR3 comprises 16 residues. V was clipped by 2 bases and J by 6 bases; unmatched bases: 11. The CDR3 DNA is TGTGCCTGGAGTCACATAGCGGGAGTAAGCGGCAATGAGCAGTTCTTC. Translating it yields CAWSHIAGVSGNEQFF.

V gene TRBV29-1 combines with J gene TRBJ2-3; unclear D gene. The V gene lost 4 bases and the J gene lost 2 bases, with 10 bases spanning the gap. The germline CDR1 and CDR2 sequences are SQVTM and ANQGSEA. This CDR3 has 13 residues. Here the CDR3 DNA reads TGCAGCGTTGCCCCGCGGTTCACAGATACGCAGTATTTT. This translates into CSVAPRFTDTQYF.

This clone has just one count. The V gene is TRBV30, the J gene TRBJ1-1, with D perhaps matching TRBD1 (5 bases). The CDR3 length is 13 residues. Trimming took off 4 bases at V and 4 bases at J, with 13 bases between the two ends. Germline CDR1 reads GTSNPN; CDR2 reads SVGIG (reference sequence). The CDR3: CAWIRRQFTEAFF. The CDR3 DNA reads as TGTGCCTGGATACGTCGACAGTTCACTGAAGCTTTCTTT.